This T cell receptor beta chain was identified during a study of T cells after posttransplantation cyclophosphamide. This clone came up many times. A marrow graft followed busulfan-fludarabine conditioning, with cyclophosphamide on days +3 and +4. Only in-frame clones appear in the TCRdb table, and some are missing; sequencing was by immunoSEQ multiplex PCR. The counts give 6,500 to 8,000 clones, none of them seen only once; approximately 5.5% is held by the top ten. Trimming stripped 0 bases from V and 6 bases from J, with 6 bases between. Germline V gives CDR1 GTSNPN, CDR2 SVGIG (reference sequence). The CDR3 length is 12 residues.

The chain employs TRBV30 and TRBJ1-3; no definite D call. The source material was PBMCs, sampled after an allogeneic stem cell transplant with post-transplant cyclophosphamide. The TCR was taken from a male patient between 25 and 39 years old who received an allogeneic stem cell transplant from an unrelated donor, was CMV-positive, and had acute and chronic GVHD. The T cells may come from the graft donor. CDR3 nucleotides: TGTGCCTGGAGTGTTGTCCTAAACACCATATATTTT. It translates to CAWSVVLNTIYF.